A single sample is the source of the 20 T cell receptor beta chains below, sequenced in a study of OX40 agonist ivuxolimab in advanced cancers. Only in-frame clones appear in the TCRdb table, and some are missing; sequencing was by immunoSEQ multiplex PCR. The data show roughly 77,000 clones, with about four fifths seen just once and around 0.51% held by the top ten. Sequencing was performed on CD4+ or CD8+ T cells sorted from blood, taken in a trial of the OX40 agonist ivuxolimab. The receptors shown here come from an adult with an advanced solid tumor such as melanoma, head and neck, liver or kidney cancer.

This sequence joins TRBV28 and TRBJ1-5; 8 bases line up with TRBD1. The CDR3 spans 14 residues. Germline CDR1 reads MDHEN; CDR2 reads SYDVKM. With 5 bases clipped from V and 5 bases from J, the junction kept 5 bases outside the gene matches. The DNA of the CDR3 is TGTGCCAGCAGTCCAGGGGGCCCTTATCAGCCCCAGCATTTT. It is translated as CASSPGGPYQPQHF.

This clone was seen a single time. This chain connects TRBV19 to TRBJ2-5; possible D gene TRBD1, 5 bases. This CDR3 contains 14 residues. The germline V gene has CDR1 LNHDA and CDR2 SQIVND (reference sequence). Trimming cost V 4 bases and J 5 bases, with 14 bases left between them. DNA for the CDR3: TGTGCCAGTAGTACGCCCCAGGGCACGGAGACCCAGTACTTC. Translated, it gives CASSTPQGTETQYF.

The chain links TRBV28 to TRBJ2-7; unclear D gene. CDR1 is MDHEN and CDR2 is SYDVKM in the germline V gene. The CDR3 is 11 amino acids. Trimming stripped 1 base from V and 6 bases from J, with 4 bases between. DNA of the CDR3: TGTGCCAGCAGTTTATATACCGAGCAGTACTTC. This codes for CASSLYTEQYF.

The chain couples TRBV19 to TRBJ2-1, with TRBD1 identical over 7 bases. This CDR3 contains 15 residues. The trim removed 5 bases at V and 0 bases at J, leaving 4 bases unmatched. Germline CDR1 is LNHDA and CDR2 is SQIVND (reference sequence). CDR3 sequence (DNA): TGTGCCAGTAGTCGACAGGGAAGCTCCTACAATGAGCAGTTCTTC. Amino acid sequence: CASSRQGSSYNEQFF.

This CDR3 is CASSLGTGGQETQYF. The CDR3 DNA follows: TGTGCCAGCAGCTTGGGGACGGGAGGCCAAGAGACCCAGTACTTC. The chain has TRBV5-8 and TRBJ2-5; 7 bases map to TRBD2. CDR1 is SGHTS and CDR2 is YDEGEE in the germline V gene. CDR3 length equals 15 residues. The junction had 3 bases not matched to a gene; V was cut back by 0 bases and J by 1 base.

The rearrangement joins TRBV9 to TRBJ2-1; TRBD2 matches at 8 bases. The CDR3 sequence is 13 residues long. V lost 3 bases and J lost 6; bases outside the gene matches: 2. The germline gives CDR1 SGDLS, CDR2 YYNGEE. This CDR3 reads CASSAGTSNEQFF. The CDR3 DNA is TGTGCCAGCAGCGCCGGGACTAGCAATGAGCAGTTCTTC.

V gene TRBV7-2 combines with J gene TRBJ2-6; D is possibly TRBD1 or TRBD2 (5 bases each). Germline loops: CDR1 SGHTA, CDR2 FQGNSA. V was cut by 6 bases and J by 2 bases, with 11 bases left in between. This CDR3 is 15 amino acids long. In nucleotides, the CDR3 is TGTGCCAGCAGTCCCCAGGGAGCTGGGGCCAACGTCCTGACTTTC. It yields the protein CASSPQGAGANVLTF.

The chain joins TRBV7-9 to TRBJ2-3; 8 bases line up with TRBD1. This CDR3 contains 15 residues. The ends lost 5 bases at V and 2 bases at J; junction bases unmatched: 6. The germline V gene encodes CDR1 SEHNR and CDR2 FQNEAQ (reference sequence). CDR3 in DNA: TGTGCCAGCAGCCTCGACAGGGGATACACAGATACGCAGTATTTT. This gives the protein CASSLDRGYTDTQYF. The whole variable domain, filled in from reference TRBV7-9 and TRBJ2-3, reads DTGVSQNPRHKITKRGQNVTFRCDPISEHNRLYWYRQTLGQGPEFLTYFQNEAQLEKSRLLSDRFSAERPKGSFSTLEIQRTEQGDSAMYLCASSLDRGYTDTQYFGPGTRLTVL.

This clone was seen a single time. A read error may be the cause here, since a much bigger clone is one base away. The chain employs TRBV5-4 and TRBJ2-5; no clear D. The CDR3 extends over 11 amino acids. Trimming removed 0 bases from V and 3 bases from J, with 0 bases in between. Germline-derived CDR1 and CDR2 are SGHNT and YYREEE (reference sequence). For the CDR3, the DNA is TGTGCCAGCAGCTTGGAAGAGACCCAGTACTTC. Amino acids: CASSLEETQYF.

The rearrangement uses TRBV30 and TRBJ2-5, with 7 bases aligning to TRBD1. V dropped 2 bases and J dropped 5; count of bases not matched to a gene: 8. This CDR3 region has 14 residues. CDR1 and CDR2 from the germline V gene are GTSNPN and SVGIG (reference sequence). CDR3 in amino acids: CAWSFRRGQETQYF. The CDR3 nucleotides are TGTGCCTGGAGTTTCAGAAGGGGGCAGGAGACCCAGTACTTC.

This rearrangement joins TRBV4-3 to TRBJ1-1; the D gene is possibly TRBD1 (6 bases). Trimming stripped 1 base from V and 3 bases from J, with 12 bases between. The V gene's germline CDR1 is LGHNA and CDR2 YSLEER. This CDR3 comprises 15 residues. The CDR3 DNA reads TGCGCCAGCAGCCAAGGTGCAGGGGCGTACACTGAAGCTTTCTTT. Its protein product is CASSQGAGAYTEAFF.

This clone was seen only once. The rearrangement links TRBV5-4 to TRBJ1-1; 8 bases fit TRBD1. This CDR3 has 17 amino acids. Germline CDR1 and CDR2: SGHNT and YYREEE (reference sequence). The ends lost 4 bases at V and 3 bases at J; junction bases unmatched: 14. The CDR3: CASSQKLDRDVDTEAFF. CDR3 bases: TGTGCCAGCAGCCAAAAACTGGACAGGGACGTGGACACTGAAGCTTTCTTT.

The V call is TRBV29-1, the J call TRBJ2-2, with no clear D. The CDR3 is made up of 14 amino acids. The V gene's germline CDR1 is SQVTM and CDR2 ANQGSEA. The V end was cut by 7 bases, the J end by 2 bases, with 14 bases between. CDR3 sequence: CSGRSWGNTGELFF. DNA for the CDR3: TGCAGCGGGCGAAGTTGGGGTAACACCGGGGAGCTGTTTTTT.

The J gene is TRBJ2-1, the V gene TRBV4-1; no definite D call. This CDR3 spans 13 amino acids. Germline CDR1 and CDR2: MGHRA and YSYEKL. V dropped 0 bases and J dropped 6 bases, with 6 bases sitting between them. CDR3 loop: CASSQEEINEQFF. The CDR3 nucleotides are TGCGCCAGCAGCCAAGAGGAAATCAATGAGCAGTTCTTC.

The DNA of the CDR3 is TGTGCCAGCAGCCCGACTTCGGGCGGGGAGCTGTTTTTT. It yields the protein CASSPTSGGELFF. The J gene is TRBJ2-2, the V gene TRBV7-3; D is uncertain. In germline, CDR1 is SGHTA, CDR2 FQGTGA. V shed 5 bases and J shed 7 bases, with 11 bases lying between them. This CDR3 contains 13 residues.

This clone was found once. The chain recombines TRBV29-1 with TRBJ2-7; D may be TRBD2 (7 bases). Trimming left V 0 bases short and J 4 bases short, with 19 bases between. The CDR3 is made up of 16 amino acids. Germline CDR1 reads SQVTM; CDR2 reads ANQGSEA. CDR3 protein: CSVEDAPPGGKYEQYF. In DNA, the CDR3 is TGCAGCGTTGAAGATGCCCCCCCGGGGGGCAAATACGAGCAGTACTTC.

V gene TRBV25-1 combines with J gene TRBJ1-2; unclear D gene. Looked up from germline, CDR1 is MGHDK and CDR2 is SYGVNS. This CDR3 contains 13 residues. The germline V and J ends were trimmed by 3 bases and 5 bases, with 10 bases remaining between them. The CDR3 region is CASSEGSRYGYTF. In nucleotides, the CDR3 is TGTGCCAGCAGTGAGGGGTCGCGGTATGGCTACACCTTC.

V gene TRBV6-5 combines with J gene TRBJ2-1, with a weak D call TRBD1 (6 bases). The CDR3 runs to 15 residues. Germline V gives CDR1 MNHEY, CDR2 SVGAGI. V gave up 2 bases and J gave up 2 bases, with 10 bases separating them. DNA for the CDR3: TGTGCCAGCAGTTACGGGGACACCACCTACAATGAGCAGTTCTTC. Its protein product is CASSYGDTTYNEQFF.

The rearrangement links TRBV11-2 to TRBJ1-6; D unclear. The CDR3 extends over 19 amino acids. The germline gives CDR1 SGHAT, CDR2 FQNNGV. V dropped 5 bases and J dropped 3 bases, with 23 bases sitting between them. The CDR3 bases are TGTGCCAGCAGCGCAACACAGCTTTTCGGGTCCCACTATAATTCACCCCTCCACTTT. Its translation: CASSATQLFGSHYNSPLHF.

The rearrangement joins TRBV19 to TRBJ1-5, with D unclear. Trimming took 2 bases from V and 2 from J, leaving 7 bases between them. There are 14 residues in the CDR3. Germline CDR1 is LNHDA and CDR2 is SQIVND (reference sequence). CDR3 loop: CASSIPGGNQPQHF. The CDR3 DNA reads as TGTGCCAGTAGTATACCTGGGGGCAATCAGCCCCAGCATTTT.